The 30 T cell receptor beta chains reported below all come from one sample, sequenced in a study of early T cells in non-severe SARS-CoV-2 infection. TCRdb fed the 5' RACE reads into MiXCR, producing one record per CDR3 protein. In the table there are about 44,000 distinct CDR3 sequences, about 25% of which are singletons. Sequences were derived from whole blood, sampled at baseline. The receptor set was obtained from an adult who was a healthcare worker with PCR-confirmed SARS-CoV-2 infection or an uninfected control (not recorded which).

V gene TRBV2 combines with J gene TRBJ2-7, with D perhaps TRBD1 or TRBD2 (6 bases each). Per germline, CDR1 SNHLY and CDR2 FYNNEI. V was trimmed by 6 bases and J by 0 bases, leaving 15 bases between them. The CDR3 spans 15 residues. CDR3 nucleotide sequence: TGTGCCAGCAGACGCTCGGGGGCTCCCTCCTACGAGCAGTACTTC. It codes for CASRRSGAPSYEQYF.

This clonotype has ten or more counts. The chain carries TRBV7-8 and TRBJ2-1; 12 bases fit TRBD2. The CDR3 consists of 16 residues. CDR1 and CDR2 from the germline V gene are SGHVS and FQNEAQ. J gave up 9 bases and V 5 bases, and 11 bases lay outside the gene matches. The CDR3 DNA sequence: TGTGCCAGCAGCCTACGGACTAGCGGGGTCGTAGGTGAGCAGTTCTTC. This gives the protein CASSLRTSGVVGEQFF.

This clonotype was detected a few times. V gene TRBV30 combines with J gene TRBJ1-3; the D gene is possibly TRBD1 (6 bases). There are 14 residues in the CDR3. In germline, CDR1 is GTSNPN, CDR2 SVGIG (reference sequence). Trimming cost V 1 base and J 2 bases, with 9 bases left between them. The CDR3 sequence is CAWSAGGTGNTIYF. The CDR3 nucleotides are TGTGCCTGGAGTGCCGGGGGCACTGGAAACACCATATATTTT.

For this clonotype: An end of the junction does not agree with germline; a read error may underlie this. The chain has TRBV7-7 and TRBJ2-1; 7 bases align to TRBD1. Looked up from germline, CDR1 is SSHAT and CDR2 is FNYEAQ (reference sequence). CDR3 length equals 16 residues. CDR3 sequence: CASSSSTGSSYNEQFF. The CDR3 DNA is TGTGCTAGCAGCTCCTCGACAGGGAGCTCCTACAATGAGCAGTTCTTC.

The sample holds a few counts of this clonotype. The gene calls are TRBV6-1 and TRBJ2-3, with TRBD2 identical over 16 bases. The CDR3 length is 18 residues. The ends lost 6 bases at V and 0 bases at J; junction bases unmatched: 6. CDR1 is MNHNS and CDR2 is SASEGT in the germline V gene. The CDR3 region is CASRTGTSGGASTDTQYF. The CDR3 nucleotides read TGTGCCAGCAGGACGGGGACTAGCGGGGGGGCTAGCACAGATACGCAGTATTTT.

The rearrangement links TRBV3-1 to TRBJ2-3; D not certain. Germline V gene data show CDR1 as LGHDT and CDR2 as YNNKEL (reference sequence). Trimming left V 0 bases short and J 2 bases short, with 12 bases between. CDR3 length: 16 residues. CDR3 in amino acids: CASSQDNSRITDTQYF. The CDR3 region has the DNA TGTGCCAGCAGCCAAGATAATTCGCGGATCACAGATACGCAGTATTTT.

V is TRBV30 and J is TRBJ2-5; D call uncertain. V was shortened by 2 bases and J by 2 bases, with 6 bases between the two germline ends. The CDR3 length is 12 residues. Germline CDR1 is GTSNPN and CDR2 is SVGIG (reference sequence). This CDR3 is CAWSWGQETQYF. DNA for the CDR3: TGTGCCTGGAGTTGGGGACAAGAGACCCAGTACTTC.

This chain uses TRBV11-2 with TRBJ1-2; D perhaps matches TRBD1 (5 bases). CDR3 length: 13 amino acids. Germline V lookup: CDR1 SGHAT, CDR2 FQNNGV. Trimming took off 1 base at V and 4 bases at J, with 7 bases between the two ends. The CDR3, as DNA: TGTGCCAGCAGCTTAGGAACAGGCTATGGCTACACCTTC. It yields the protein CASSLGTGYGYTF.

This clonotype came up a few times. The J gene is TRBJ2-3, the V gene TRBV18; D gene ambiguous. Germline V gene data show CDR1 as KGHSH and CDR2 as LQKENI. The CDR3 runs 13 residues. The ends were cut back, 0 bases at V and 8 bases at J, with 9 bases in the middle. The CDR3 spells CASSPPGLATQYF. CDR3 coding DNA: TGTGCCAGCTCACCACCGGGGTTGGCTACGCAGTATTTT.

This clonotype was found many times. The chain is built from TRBV5-1 and TRBJ1-2, with unresolved D. This CDR3 spans 14 amino acids. CDR1 SGHRS and CDR2 YFSETQ come from the germline V gene. V lost 1 base and J 1 base, leaving 8 bases between the germline ends. The CDR3 is CASSLPRNNYGYTF. The DNA for the CDR3 is TGCGCCAGCAGCTTGCCCAGGAATAACTATGGCTACACCTTC.

The sample holds a few counts of this clonotype. The chain uses TRBV27 and TRBJ2-1, with unresolved D. V was pared by 6 bases and J by 0 bases, with 12 bases between. The CDR3 sequence is 15 residues long. CDR1 is MNHEY, CDR2 SMNVEV, per germline (reference sequence). The CDR3 DNA reads TGTGCCAGCAGGAGTGGAACTTACTCCTACAATGAGCAGTTCTTC. Its translation is CASRSGTYSYNEQFF.

The chain carries TRBV6-2 or TRBV6-3 and TRBJ1-5; D unclear. Trimming stripped 6 bases from V and 7 bases from J, with 13 bases between. Germline values: CDR1 MNHEY, CDR2 SVGEGT. CDR3 length equals 13 residues. Written as DNA, the CDR3 is TGTGCCAGCAGCCCTCGAGGATGGCAGCCCCAGCATTTT. Encoded protein: CASSPRGWQPQHF.

This clonotype was seen more than once but under ten times. V usage is TRBV5-1 and J usage is TRBJ2-1, with D perhaps TRBD1 (5 bases). Trimming removed 4 bases from V and 10 bases from J, with 12 bases in between. The CDR3 loop spans 12 amino acids. Germline loops: CDR1 SGHRS, CDR2 YFSETQ. CDR3 nucleotide sequence: TGCGCCAGCAGCCCGGACATCGGCGAGCAGTTCTTC. Encoded protein: CASSPDIGEQFF. The full variable domain, rest sourced from reference TRBV5-1 and TRBJ2-1, is KAGVTQTPRYLIKTRGQQVTLSCSPISGHRSVSWYQQTPGQGLQFLFEYFSETQRNKGNFPGRFSGRQFSNSRSEMNVSTLELGDSALYLCASSPDIGEQFFGPGTRLTVL.

The gene calls are TRBV7-6 and TRBJ2-7; no definite D call. The CDR3 is 13 amino acids. V was pared by 4 bases and J by 4 bases, with 11 bases between. Germline CDR1 reads SGHVS; CDR2 reads FNYEAQ. The CDR3 DNA reads TGTGCCAGCAGCTCCGGTCCGGAATACGAGCAGTACTTC. It encodes CASSSGPEYEQYF.

The chain recombines TRBV5-1 with TRBJ2-7, with D perhaps being TRBD1 or TRBD2 (5 bases each). The CDR3 has 14 residues. Trimming shortened V by 7 bases and J by 0 bases, and 14 bases separated the two germline ends. Germline V gene data show CDR1 as SGHRS and CDR2 as YFSETQ. The CDR3 spells CASSGTTGSYEQYF. The CDR3 DNA sequence: TGCGCCAGCTCCGGGACGACGGGCTCCTACGAGCAGTACTTC.

This clonotype was detected only a few times. The chain joins TRBV9 to TRBJ2-3, with D perhaps matching TRBD1 (5 bases). Looked up from germline, CDR1 is SGDLS and CDR2 is YYNGEE. Between the trimmed V and J ends, which lost 4 bases and 2 bases, there was a span of 20 bases. CDR3 length: 17 residues. The CDR3 spells CASSTFGAAHNTDTQYF. In DNA, the CDR3 is TGTGCCAGCAGCACCTTTGGGGCAGCCCACAACACAGATACGCAGTATTTT.

This clonotype has at least ten counts. This chain connects TRBV11-3 to TRBJ2-3; 8 bases match TRBD2. In germline, CDR1 is SGHNT, CDR2 YENEEA. The length of the CDR3 is 13 residues. V was clipped by 1 base and J by 9 bases; unmatched bases: 3. For the CDR3, the DNA is TGTGCCAGCAGCTTAGTGTCTAGCGGGACGCAGTATTTT. Its translation is CASSLVSSGTQYF.

In its sample, this clonotype was seen many times. This chain uses TRBV2 with TRBJ2-2; 9 nucleotides align to TRBD2. J gave up 1 base and V 10 bases, and 13 bases lay outside the gene matches. Germline V gene data show CDR1 as SNHLY and CDR2 as FYNNEI. This CDR3 comprises 17 residues. CDR3 loop: CATHPLAGGLNTGELFF. The CDR3, as DNA: TGTGCCACCCACCCCCTCGCGGGGGGGTTGAACACCGGGGAGCTGTTTTTT.

This clonotype showed up many times. CDR3 in DNA: TGCGCCAGCAGCCCCAGCACAGATACGCAGTATTTT. This translates into CASSPSTDTQYF. This rearrangement joins TRBV10-2 to TRBJ2-3; no firm D call. The V gene's germline CDR1 is WSHSY and CDR2 SAAADI. This CDR3 comprises 12 residues. With 6 bases removed from V and 0 bases from J, the gap between germline ends came to 4 bases.

V gene TRBV29-1 combines with J gene TRBJ1-1; 7 bases match TRBD1. CDR1 SQVTM and CDR2 ANQGSEA come from the germline V gene. This CDR3 contains 15 residues. V gave up 6 bases and J gave up 0 bases; unmatched junction bases: 10. Here the CDR3 reads CSVVGQSYMNTEAFF. CDR3 DNA: TGCAGCGTGGTGGGACAGAGCTACATGAACACTGAAGCTTTCTTT.

The gene calls are TRBV30 and TRBJ2-7, with a weak D call TRBD1 (6 bases). Germline values: CDR1 GTSNPN, CDR2 SVGIG (reference sequence). Trimming removed 4 bases at V and 7 bases at J, with 23 bases between. The CDR3 has 15 amino acids. CDR3 nucleotides: TGTGCCTGGAAAGTTAAGGGCCACAGGGCGGAGGAGCAGTACTTC. Amino acids: CAWKVKGHRAEEQYF.

The chain recombines TRBV4-2 with TRBJ1-6; TRBD1 agrees at 8 bases. This CDR3 has 19 residues. The germline gives CDR1 LGHNA, CDR2 YNFKEQ. The V gene end was trimmed by 1 base and the J gene end by 6 bases; junction bases not matched to a gene: 14. The DNA for the CDR3 is TGTGCCAGCAGCCAAGTCGGACAGGGACAACGGTCGATTAATTCACCCCTCCACTTT. This codes for CASSQVGQGQRSINSPLHF.

The table lists this clonotype with a few counts. The V call is TRBV21-1, the J call TRBJ2-1; TRBD1, the D gene given by the table, was not confirmed from the DNA. TRBV21-1 constitutes a pseudogene. The CDR3 sequence is 14 residues long. CDR3 residues: CASSKLGGNNEQFF. CDR3 DNA: TGTGCCAGCAGCAAACTAGGGGGGAACAATGAGCAGTTCTTC.

The chain joins TRBV6-2 or TRBV6-3 to TRBJ2-5; D possibly uses TRBD1 or TRBD2 (5 bases each). With 2 bases removed from V and 5 bases from J, the gap between germline ends came to 12 bases. In germline, CDR1 is MNHEY, CDR2 SVGEGT. The CDR3 contains 14 residues. CDR3 amino acids: CASSYVGTPETQYF. In nucleotides, the CDR3 is TGTGCCAGCAGTTACGTGGGGACCCCGGAGACCCAGTACTTC.

This clonotype was counted only a few times. This sequence joins TRBV13 and TRBJ2-1; 9 bases fit TRBD2. CDR1 is PRHDT, CDR2 FYEKMQ, per germline (reference sequence). The CDR3 extends over 16 amino acids. The J segment lost 0 bases and the V segment lost 5 bases, leaving 5 bases of the junction unmatched. CDR3 DNA: TGTGCCAGCAGCCTCCTAGCGGGAAGCTCCTACAATGAGCAGTTCTTC. Residues: CASSLLAGSSYNEQFF.

Comments on this clonotype: The conserved phenylalanine or tryptophan normally closing the CDR3 is absent here, so this likely arose from a read error. This sequence joins TRBV13 and TRBJ1-6, with TRBD1 matching over 11 bases. The CDR3 is 15 amino acids. Looked up from germline, CDR1 is PRHDT and CDR2 is FYEKMQ (reference sequence). V lost 5 bases to trimming and J lost 10 bases; unmatched junction nucleotides: 7. The CDR3 loop reads CASSTGTGGGSPLHL. CDR3 coding DNA: TGTGCCAGCAGCACCGGGACAGGGGGTGGATCACCCCTCCACCTT.

By its share, this clonotype is medium-sized. This chain uses TRBV4-1 with TRBJ2-1; no firm D call. Germline CDR1 is MGHRA and CDR2 is YSYEKL. The V end lost 0 bases, the J end lost 4 bases, and 10 bases lay between the germline ends. The CDR3 runs 15 residues. Here the CDR3 reads CASSQDRNLYNEQFF. The CDR3, as DNA: TGCGCCAGCAGCCAAGATAGGAACTTATACAATGAGCAGTTCTTC.

Relative to its sample, this clonotype is medium-sized (0.01 to 0.1%). The gene calls are TRBV7-2 and TRBJ1-2; D is unclear. The CDR3 is 16 amino acids. The germline V gene encodes CDR1 SGHTA and CDR2 FQGNSA. V was trimmed by 5 bases and J by 5 bases, leaving 21 bases between them. The chain's CDR3 is CASSPAGQKQKYGYTF. The CDR3 coding sequence is TGTGCCAGCAGCCCGGCTGGGCAGAAACAGAAGTATGGCTACACCTTC.

Ten or more counts support this clonotype. The gene calls are TRBV2 and TRBJ1-6; D unresolved. Trimming took off 1 base at V and 9 bases at J, with 13 bases between the two ends. The CDR3 is 15 residues long. CDR1 and CDR2 (germline): SNHLY, FYNNEI. The CDR3 coding sequence is TGTGCCAGCAGTGAAGTCGGCAGTTCTCGTTCACCCCTCCACTTT. This codes for CASSEVGSSRSPLHF.

The table lists this clonotype with a few counts. This sequence joins TRBV5-6 and TRBJ1-6; TRBD1 is a possible D gene (6 bases). Trimming left V 2 bases short and J 8 bases short, with 11 bases between. CDR1 and CDR2 from the germline V gene are SGHDT and YYEEEE. This CDR3 spans 14 amino acids. As DNA, the CDR3 is TGTGCCAGCAGCTTCCAACAGGGTGATTCACCCCTCCACTTT. It specifies CASSFQQGDSPLHF. The full variable domain, in which reference TRBV5-6 and TRBJ1-6 provide the parts outside the CDR3, is DAGVTQSPTHLIKTRGQQVTLRCSPKSGHDTVSWYQQALGQGPQFIFQYYEEEERQRGNFPDRFSGHQFPNYSSELNVNALLLGDSALYLCASSFQQGDSPLHFGNGTRLTVT.